Below are 26 T cell receptor beta chains sequenced from a single sample in a study of technical replicates of blood from a few donors. Assay used: immunoSEQ multiplex PCR; TCRdb lists only in-frame clones, some missing. The data show 87,000 or so clones, approximately 95% seen once. The sample was T cells isolated from PBMCs. These receptor sequences come from a human donor in good health.

The chain joins TRBV7-9 to TRBJ2-1; no clear D. Germline CDR1 is SEHNR and CDR2 is FQNEAQ (reference sequence). Trimming cost V 1 base and J 0 bases, with 7 bases left between them. There are 15 residues in the CDR3. CDR3 sequence: CASSLVRSSYNEQFF. Here the CDR3 DNA reads TGTGCCAGCAGCTTAGTGAGGAGCTCCTACAATGAGCAGTTCTTC.

This chain connects TRBV11-3 to TRBJ2-3; the match to TRBD1 covers 8 bases. The junction had 3 bases not matched to a gene; V was cut back by 0 bases and J by 4 bases. The CDR3 loop spans 15 amino acids. Germline V gene lookup returns CDR1 SGHNT and CDR2 YENEEA. In DNA form, the CDR3 reads TGTGCCAGCAGCTTAGATGCGGGACAGGCAGATACGCAGTATTTT. It codes for CASSLDAGQADTQYF.

The chain joins TRBV4-1 to TRBJ1-2, with D tentatively TRBD1 (5 bases). The CDR3 consists of 13 residues. Germline CDR1 reads MGHRA; CDR2 reads YSYEKL. With 8 bases removed from V and 5 bases from J, the gap between germline ends came to 15 bases. CDR3 bases: TGCGCCAGCGGTTTACCTAGGGGATATGGCTACACCTTC. Amino acids: CASGLPRGYGYTF.

The J gene is TRBJ2-7, the V gene TRBV28, with 11 bases aligning to TRBD2. Germline CDR1 and CDR2: MDHEN and SYDVKM. The CDR3 extends over 16 amino acids. The ends lost 3 bases at V and 6 bases at J; junction bases unmatched: 10. The CDR3 sequence is CASSLTGSGRGGEQYF. The CDR3 DNA follows: TGTGCCAGCAGTTTGACAGGTAGCGGGAGGGGGGGCGAGCAGTACTTC. The whole variable domain, remainder taken from reference TRBV28 and TRBJ2-7, is DVKVTQSSRYLVKRTGEKVFLECVQDMDHENMFWYRQDPGLGLRLIYFSYDVKMKEKGDIPEGYSVSREKKERFSLILESASTNQTSMYLCASSLTGSGRGGEQYFGPGTRLTVT.

The J gene is TRBJ2-2, the V gene TRBV28, with D unresolved. The germline V gene has CDR1 MDHEN and CDR2 SYDVKM. V was shortened by 1 base and J by 8 bases, with 8 bases between the two germline ends. The CDR3 has 13 amino acids. CDR3 coding DNA: TGTGCCAGCAGTTTATTCGTCTTGGGGGAGCTGTTTTTT. It yields the protein CASSLFVLGELFF.

The rearrangement uses TRBV5-4 and TRBJ2-7; 9 bases map to TRBD2. V was pared by 6 bases and J by 5 bases, with 12 bases of the junction left unmatched. Germline V gene lookup returns CDR1 SGHNT and CDR2 YYREEE (reference sequence). The CDR3 is 15 amino acids. The CDR3 DNA reads as TGTGCCAGCACCTTCGGCGGGAGGGCCCCCCACGAGCAGTACTTC. This translates into CASTFGGRAPHEQYF.

This sequence joins TRBV18 and TRBJ1-2, with D hard to call. The CDR3 is 14 amino acids. V was pared by 2 bases and J by 2 bases, with 9 bases between. Germline V gene sequence: CDR1 KGHSH, CDR2 LQKENI. CDR3 residues: CASSPGESNYGYTF. The CDR3 DNA reads as TGTGCCAGCTCACCAGGAGAATCGAACTATGGCTACACCTTC.

The chain joins TRBV19 to TRBJ2-2; D possibly corresponds to TRBD1 (5 bases). The CDR3 covers 14 residues. CDR1 and CDR2 (germline): LNHDA, SQIVND (reference sequence). V was shortened by 7 bases and J by 0 bases, with 9 bases between the two germline ends. The CDR3 is CASNKGPNTGELFF. For the CDR3, the DNA is TGTGCCAGTAATAAGGGGCCGAACACCGGGGAGCTGTTTTTT.

The chain is built from TRBV10-2 and TRBJ1-1; D gene ambiguous. From germline, CDR1 is WSHSY and CDR2 SAAADI. This CDR3 contains 14 residues. Between the trimmed V and J ends, which lost 1 base and 0 bases, there was a span of 6 bases. CDR3 amino acids: CASSEYSMNTEAFF. The CDR3 region has the DNA TGCGCCAGCAGTGAGTACAGCATGAACACTGAAGCTTTCTTT.

CDR3 sequence reads: CASSTGGFYHEQYF. In nucleotides, the CDR3 is TGTGCCAGCAGCACAGGAGGGTTTTATCACGAGCAGTACTTC. The chain joins TRBV9 to TRBJ2-7; tentative D call: TRBD2 (6 bases). Deletions cut 4 bases from V and 5 bases from J, with 16 bases between. Per germline, CDR1 SGDLS and CDR2 YYNGEE. The CDR3 spans 14 residues.

V is TRBV19 and J is TRBJ2-3; a possible D gene is TRBD1 (6 bases). V was shortened by 6 bases and J by 6 bases, with 19 bases between the two germline ends. CDR3 length: 15 residues. Germline lookup yields CDR1 LNHDA and CDR2 SQIVND (reference sequence). CDR3 residues: CASRLAGVLSDTQYF. CDR3 sequence (DNA): TGTGCCAGTAGGTTGGCAGGGGTTCTATCGGATACGCAGTATTTT.

This clone was found a few times. This chain joins TRBV2 and TRBJ2-1; weak D call: TRBD2 (5 bases). Germline loops: CDR1 SNHLY, CDR2 FYNNEI. The V and J ends lost 7 bases and 6 bases respectively, with 13 bases between them. The CDR3 is made up of 13 amino acids. Here the CDR3 reads CASTRELLNEQFF. The CDR3 region has the DNA TGTGCCAGCACGAGGGAGCTTCTCAATGAGCAGTTCTTC.

The chain links TRBV7-2 to TRBJ2-1; perhaps TRBD1 as D (5 bases). Germline V gives CDR1 SGHTA, CDR2 FQGNSA. The CDR3 spans 13 residues. Trimming removed 5 bases at V and 8 bases at J, with 13 bases between. For the CDR3, the DNA is TGTGCCAGCAGCGTGACCAGGGTAGATGAGCAGTTCTTC. As protein: CASSVTRVDEQFF.

This chain connects TRBV19 to TRBJ1-1; 9 nucleotides agree with TRBD1. The CDR3 totals 13 residues. V trimming: 7 bases; J trimming: 9 bases; junction bases outside the gene matches: 9. Germline-derived CDR1 and CDR2 are LNHDA and SQIVND (reference sequence). CDR3 region: CASIGQGLIKAFF. DNA of the CDR3: TGTGCCAGTATCGGACAGGGGCTTATTAAAGCTTTCTTT.

This chain connects TRBV7-9 to TRBJ2-7; weak D call: TRBD1 (6 bases). The CDR3 is 16 amino acids. Germline lookup yields CDR1 SEHNR and CDR2 FQNEAQ (reference sequence). The V end lost 5 bases, the J end lost 7 bases, and 24 bases lay between the germline ends. DNA for the CDR3: TGTGCCAGCAGCCTAAGATCCCGGGACACCCTTCGGGAGCAGTACTTC. Translated: CASSLRSRDTLREQYF.

The V gene is TRBV4-1, the J gene TRBJ1-1, with D perhaps TRBD1 (5 bases). The CDR3 spans 20 residues. Germline V gene sequence: CDR1 MGHRA, CDR2 YSYEKL. The V and J ends lost 0 bases and 1 base respectively, with 24 bases between them. The CDR3 nucleotides read TGCGCCAGCAGCCAAGATTTTTGGGAAGGCTTTGAAGGGGAGAACACTGAAGCTTTCTTT. Amino acids: CASSQDFWEGFEGENTEAFF.

This chain connects TRBV5-8 to TRBJ2-5; the match to TRBD2 covers 8 bases. V lost 3 bases to trimming and J lost 3 bases; unmatched junction nucleotides: 7. This CDR3 spans 15 amino acids. Germline values: CDR1 SGHTS, CDR2 YDEGEE. The CDR3, as DNA: TGTGCCAGCAGCTGGAGCGGGAGTATTAAAGAGACCCAGTACTTC. Amino acids: CASSWSGSIKETQYF.

V usage is TRBV28 and J usage is TRBJ1-2, with D tentatively TRBD1 (5 bases). Deletions cut 6 bases from V and 5 bases from J, with 16 bases between. Germline V gene lookup returns CDR1 MDHEN and CDR2 SYDVKM. CDR3 length equals 14 residues. The CDR3 DNA is TGTGCCAGCAGCTCCGGGACTGCCGCTTATGGCTACACCTTC. Its translation: CASSSGTAAYGYTF.

V and J are TRBV7-2 and TRBJ2-3; D uncertain. Trimming removed 1 base at V and 4 bases at J, with 9 bases between. Germline V CDR1 and CDR2: SGHTA, FQGNSA. The CDR3 consists of 14 residues. In DNA, the CDR3 is TGTGCCAGCAGCTTAGAAGTAGACTCAGATACGCAGTATTTT. As protein: CASSLEVDSDTQYF.

The chain is built from TRBV28 and TRBJ1-2, with 10 positions matching TRBD1. CDR3 length: 15 amino acids. CDR1 is MDHEN, CDR2 SYDVKM, per germline. Unmatched junction bases numbered 8, after V lost 3 bases and J lost 7 bases. The CDR3 DNA follows: TGTGCCAGCAGTTTGGACAGGGGGTATAGGAGTGGCTACACCTTC. Residues: CASSLDRGYRSGYTF.

The chain is built from TRBV16 and TRBJ1-4, with 7 bases that match TRBD1. V dropped 6 bases and J dropped 3; count of bases not matched to a gene: 10. Germline CDR1 reads KGHSY; CDR2 reads FQNENV. This CDR3 spans 16 amino acids. Written as DNA, the CDR3 is TGTGCCAGCAGTTTCGACAGGGAGTCATCTAATGAAAAACTGTTTTTT. Amino acid sequence: CASSFDRESSNEKLFF.

The CDR3 region is CASSARTSVTQYF. CDR3 bases: TGTGCCAGCAGCGCCCGGACTAGCGTGACGCAGTATTTT. V gene TRBV11-3 combines with J gene TRBJ2-3; 9 nucleotides line up with TRBD2. CDR1 is SGHNT, CDR2 YENEEA, per germline. The CDR3 is 13 amino acids. The junction had 6 bases not matched to a gene; V was cut back by 5 bases and J by 9 bases.

This chain uses TRBV10-3 with TRBJ2-7; D unclear. The CDR3 totals 13 residues. The V end lost 3 bases, the J end lost 5 bases, and 11 bases lay between the germline ends. Germline CDR1 reads ENHRY; CDR2 reads SYGVKD. DNA for the CDR3: TGTGCCATCAGTGAATTACTAATCAACGAGCAGTACTTC. It codes for CAISELLINEQYF.

This chain joins TRBV11-2 and TRBJ2-5; no clear D gene. Germline loops: CDR1 SGHAT, CDR2 FQNNGV. The CDR3 totals 12 residues. The V end lost 5 bases, the J end lost 7 bases, and 11 bases lay between the germline ends. The CDR3 region is CASSVVSGTQYF. The CDR3 bases are TGTGCCAGCAGCGTCGTCTCGGGGACCCAGTACTTC.

The chain is built from TRBV7-2 and TRBJ1-3; no clear D gene. Germline loops: CDR1 SGHTA, CDR2 FQGNSA. The CDR3 runs to 15 residues. V lost 1 base and J 3 bases, leaving 10 bases between the germline ends. CDR3 in DNA: TGTGCCAGCAGCTTAGGACACCTCTATGGAAACACCATATATTTT. The encoded protein is CASSLGHLYGNTIYF.

The CDR3 DNA sequence: TGTGCCAGCAGTGTACCGTCATCCGGGACAGCGGCCTACGAGCAGTACTTC. Translating it yields CASSVPSSGTAAYEQYF. The rearrangement uses TRBV6-1 and TRBJ2-7; 7 bases agree with TRBD1. The junction had 14 bases not matched to a gene; V was cut back by 4 bases and J by 2 bases. CDR1 is MNHNS, CDR2 SASEGT, per germline. The CDR3 has 17 residues.